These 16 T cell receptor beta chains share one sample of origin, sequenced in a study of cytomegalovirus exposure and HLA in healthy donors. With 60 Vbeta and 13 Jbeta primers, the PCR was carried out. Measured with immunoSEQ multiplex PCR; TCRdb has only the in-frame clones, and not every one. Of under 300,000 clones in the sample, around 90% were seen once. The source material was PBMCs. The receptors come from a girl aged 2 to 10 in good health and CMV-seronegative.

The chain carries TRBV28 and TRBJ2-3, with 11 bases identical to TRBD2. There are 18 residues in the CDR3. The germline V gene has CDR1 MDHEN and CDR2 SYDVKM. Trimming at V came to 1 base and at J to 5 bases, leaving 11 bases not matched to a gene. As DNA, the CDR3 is TGTGCCAGCAGTTTATCTCTGGCTAGCGGGGGGATAGGAGATACGCAGTATTTT. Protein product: CASSLSLASGGIGDTQYF. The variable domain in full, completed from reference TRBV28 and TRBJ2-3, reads DVKVTQSSRYLVKRTGEKVFLECVQDMDHENMFWYRQDPGLGLRLIYFSYDVKMKEKGDIPEGYSVSREKKERFSLILESASTNQTSMYLCASSLSLASGGIGDTQYFGPGTRLTVL.

In DNA, the CDR3 is TGTGCCACCACCCGGGACAGCTCAAATAGCAATCAGCCCCAGCATTTT. It encodes CATTRDSSNSNQPQHF. The V gene is TRBV7-9, the J gene TRBJ1-5, with 7 nucleotides matching TRBD1. CDR1 is SEHNR and CDR2 is FQNEAQ in the germline V gene (reference sequence). The CDR3 has 16 residues. Trimming cost V 10 bases and J 0 bases; bases outside gene matches: 12.

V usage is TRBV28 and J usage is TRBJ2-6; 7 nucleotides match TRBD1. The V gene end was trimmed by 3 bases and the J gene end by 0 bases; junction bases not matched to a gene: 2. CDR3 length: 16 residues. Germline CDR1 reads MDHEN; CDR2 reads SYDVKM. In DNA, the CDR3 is TGTGCCAGCAGTTTCAGGGGGACCTCTGGGGCCAACGTCCTGACTTTC. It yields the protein CASSFRGTSGANVLTF.

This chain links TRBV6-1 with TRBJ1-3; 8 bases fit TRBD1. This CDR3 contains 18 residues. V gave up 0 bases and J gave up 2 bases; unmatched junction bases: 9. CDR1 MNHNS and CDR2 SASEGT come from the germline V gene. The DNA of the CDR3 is TGTGCCAGCAGTGAAGCAACAGGGGGTCAAAGTACTGGAAACACCATATATTTT. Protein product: CASSEATGGQSTGNTIYF.

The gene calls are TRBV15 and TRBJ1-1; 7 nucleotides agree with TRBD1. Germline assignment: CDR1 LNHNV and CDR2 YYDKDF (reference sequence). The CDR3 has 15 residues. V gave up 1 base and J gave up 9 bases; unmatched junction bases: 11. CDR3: CATSRVRDSGLKAFF. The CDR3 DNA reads TGTGCCACCAGCAGAGTCCGGGACAGCGGTCTTAAAGCTTTCTTT.

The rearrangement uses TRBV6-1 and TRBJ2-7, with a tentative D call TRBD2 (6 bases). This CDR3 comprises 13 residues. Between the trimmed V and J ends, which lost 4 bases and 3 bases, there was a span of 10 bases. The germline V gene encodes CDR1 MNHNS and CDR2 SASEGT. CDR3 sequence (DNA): TGTGCCAGCAGTGGCCGGGAGCACTACGAGCAGTACTTC. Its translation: CASSGREHYEQYF.

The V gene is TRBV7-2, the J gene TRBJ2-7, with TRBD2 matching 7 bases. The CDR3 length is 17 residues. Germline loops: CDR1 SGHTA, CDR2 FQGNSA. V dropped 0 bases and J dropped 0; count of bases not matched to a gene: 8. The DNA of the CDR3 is TGTGCCAGCAGCTTAGCGGTGCTGGCGGGGGTCTCCTACGAGCAGTACTTC. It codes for CASSLAVLAGVSYEQYF.

The CDR3 spells CASRRGSGNEQFF. The CDR3 DNA follows: TGTGCCAGCCGGCGGGGGTCGGGAAATGAGCAGTTCTTC. This sequence joins TRBV19 and TRBJ2-1, with 7 bases identical to TRBD2. Germline CDR1 reads LNHDA; CDR2 reads SQIVND (reference sequence). CDR3 length equals 13 residues. The V segment lost 9 bases and the J segment 7 bases; nucleotides outside the gene matches: 9. Full variable domain (remainder filled in from reference TRBV19 and TRBJ2-1): DGGITQSPKYLFRKEGQNVTLSCEQNLNHDAMYWYRQDPGQGLRLIYYSQIVNDFQKGDIAEGYSVSREKKESFPLTVTSAQKNPTAFYLCASRRGSGNEQFFGPGTRLTVL.

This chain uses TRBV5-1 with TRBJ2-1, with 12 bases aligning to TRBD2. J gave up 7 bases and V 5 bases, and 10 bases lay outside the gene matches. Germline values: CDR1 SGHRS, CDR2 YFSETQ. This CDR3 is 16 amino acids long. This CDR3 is CASRTRLAGDGNEQFF. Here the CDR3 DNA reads TGCGCCAGCAGAACGCGACTAGCGGGAGATGGGAATGAGCAGTTCTTC.

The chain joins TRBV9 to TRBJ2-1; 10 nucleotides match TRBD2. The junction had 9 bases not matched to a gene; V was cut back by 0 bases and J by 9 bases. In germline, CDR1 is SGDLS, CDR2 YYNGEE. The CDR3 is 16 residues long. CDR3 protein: CASSVGVAGGRSEQFF. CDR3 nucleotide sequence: TGTGCCAGCAGCGTAGGGGTAGCGGGGGGCAGGAGTGAGCAGTTCTTC.

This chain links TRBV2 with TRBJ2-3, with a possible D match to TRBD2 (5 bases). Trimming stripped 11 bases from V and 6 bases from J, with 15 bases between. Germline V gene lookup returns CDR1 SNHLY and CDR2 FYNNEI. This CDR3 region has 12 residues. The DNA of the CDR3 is TGTGCCGGACTTACCGCGGCGGATACGCAGTATTTT. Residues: CAGLTAADTQYF. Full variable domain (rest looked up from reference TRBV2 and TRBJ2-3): EPEVTQTPSHQVTQMGQEVILRCVPISNHLYFYWYRQILGQKVEFLVSFYNNEISEKSEIFDDQFSVERPDGSNFTLKIRSTKLEDSAMYFCAGLTAADTQYFGPGTRLTVL.

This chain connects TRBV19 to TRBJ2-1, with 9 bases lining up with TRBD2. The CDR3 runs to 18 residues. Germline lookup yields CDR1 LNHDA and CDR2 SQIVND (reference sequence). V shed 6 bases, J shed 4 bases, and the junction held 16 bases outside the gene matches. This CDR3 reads CASRLGGGGGRAYNEQFF. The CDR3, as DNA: TGTGCCAGTAGACTCGGAGGGGGCGGCGGGAGGGCTTACAATGAGCAGTTCTTC.

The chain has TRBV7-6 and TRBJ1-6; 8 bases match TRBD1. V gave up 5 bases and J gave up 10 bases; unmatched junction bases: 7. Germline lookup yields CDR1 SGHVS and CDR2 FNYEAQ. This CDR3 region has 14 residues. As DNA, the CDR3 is TGTGCCAGCAGCCAGGACAGGGAGGGCTCACCCCTCCACTTT. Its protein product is CASSQDREGSPLHF.

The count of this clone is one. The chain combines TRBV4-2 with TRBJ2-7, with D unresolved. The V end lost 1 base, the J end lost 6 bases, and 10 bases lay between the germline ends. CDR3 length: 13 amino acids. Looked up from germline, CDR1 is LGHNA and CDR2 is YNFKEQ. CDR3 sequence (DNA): TGTGCCAGCAGCCAAGCAGTCCCGGGCGAGCAGTACTTC. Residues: CASSQAVPGEQYF.

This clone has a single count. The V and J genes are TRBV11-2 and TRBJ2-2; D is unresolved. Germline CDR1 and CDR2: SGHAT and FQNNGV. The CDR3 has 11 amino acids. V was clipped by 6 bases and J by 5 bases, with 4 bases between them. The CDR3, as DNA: TGTGCCAGCAGTTCTACCGGGGAGCTGTTTTTT. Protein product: CASSSTGELFF.

The CDR3 region has the DNA TGTGCCACACATACAGGGTCTCGGAATGAAAAACTGTTTTTT. Protein: CATHTGSRNEKLFF. V is TRBV6-6 and J is TRBJ1-4, with a weak D call TRBD1 (6 bases). V dropped 10 bases and J dropped 5 bases, with 17 bases sitting between them. Looked up from germline, CDR1 is MNHNY and CDR2 is SVGAGI (reference sequence). The CDR3 is 14 amino acids.